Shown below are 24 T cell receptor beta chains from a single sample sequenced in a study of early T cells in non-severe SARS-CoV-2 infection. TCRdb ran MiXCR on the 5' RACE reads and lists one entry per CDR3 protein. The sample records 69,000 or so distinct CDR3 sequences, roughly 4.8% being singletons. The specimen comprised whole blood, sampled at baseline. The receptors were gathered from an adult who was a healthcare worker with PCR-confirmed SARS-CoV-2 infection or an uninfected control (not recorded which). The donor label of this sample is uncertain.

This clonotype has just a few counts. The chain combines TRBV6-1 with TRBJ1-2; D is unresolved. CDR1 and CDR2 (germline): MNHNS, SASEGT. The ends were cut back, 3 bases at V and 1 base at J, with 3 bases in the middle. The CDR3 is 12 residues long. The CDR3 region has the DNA TGTGCCAGCAGTGATAATAACTATGGCTACACCTTC. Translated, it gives CASSDNNYGYTF.

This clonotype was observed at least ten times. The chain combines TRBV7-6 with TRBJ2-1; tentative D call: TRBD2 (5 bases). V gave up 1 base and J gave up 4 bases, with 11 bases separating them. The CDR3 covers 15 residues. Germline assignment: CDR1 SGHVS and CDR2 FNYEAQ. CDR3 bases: TGTGCCAGCAGCTTAGTCCCCGGCGGGTACAATGAGCAGTTCTTC. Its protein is CASSLVPGGYNEQFF.

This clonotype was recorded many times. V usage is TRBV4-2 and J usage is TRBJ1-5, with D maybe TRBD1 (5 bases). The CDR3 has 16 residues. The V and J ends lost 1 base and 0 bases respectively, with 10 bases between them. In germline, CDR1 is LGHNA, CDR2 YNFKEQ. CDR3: CASSQVGGGSNQPQHF. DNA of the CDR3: TGTGCCAGCAGCCAAGTTGGGGGTGGTAGCAATCAGCCCCAGCATTTT.

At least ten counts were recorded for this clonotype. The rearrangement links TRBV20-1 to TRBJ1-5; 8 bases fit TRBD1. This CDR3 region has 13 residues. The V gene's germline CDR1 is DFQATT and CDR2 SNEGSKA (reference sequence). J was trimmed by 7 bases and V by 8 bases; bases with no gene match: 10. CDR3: CSTFPGGGQPQHF. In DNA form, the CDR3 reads TGCAGTACCTTCCCAGGGGGCGGCCAGCCCCAGCATTTT.

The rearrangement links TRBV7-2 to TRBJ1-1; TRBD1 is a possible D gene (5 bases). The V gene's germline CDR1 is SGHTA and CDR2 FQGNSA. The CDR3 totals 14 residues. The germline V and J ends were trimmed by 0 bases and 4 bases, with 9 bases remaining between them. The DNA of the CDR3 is TGTGCCAGCAGCTTAGCCAGGGTCCTCACTGAAGCTTTCTTT. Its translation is CASSLARVLTEAFF.

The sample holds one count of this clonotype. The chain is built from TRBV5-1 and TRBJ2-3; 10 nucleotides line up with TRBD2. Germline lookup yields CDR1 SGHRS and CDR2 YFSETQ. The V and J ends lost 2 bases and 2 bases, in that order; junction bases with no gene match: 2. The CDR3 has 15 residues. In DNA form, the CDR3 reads TGCGCCAGCAGCTTACTAGCGGGGACCACAGATACGCAGTATTTT. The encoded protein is CASSLLAGTTDTQYF.

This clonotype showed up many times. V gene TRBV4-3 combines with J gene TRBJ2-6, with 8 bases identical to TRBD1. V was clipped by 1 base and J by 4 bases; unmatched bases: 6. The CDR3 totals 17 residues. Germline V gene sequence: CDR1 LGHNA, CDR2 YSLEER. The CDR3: CASSQAQGAAGANVLTF. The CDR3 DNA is TGCGCCAGCAGCCAAGCCCAGGGGGCGGCGGGGGCCAACGTCCTGACTTTC.

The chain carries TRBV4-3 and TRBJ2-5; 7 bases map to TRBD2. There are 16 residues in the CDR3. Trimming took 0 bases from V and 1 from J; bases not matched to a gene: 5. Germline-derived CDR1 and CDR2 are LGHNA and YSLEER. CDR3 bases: TGCGCCAGCAGCCAAGATCTGGGGGGGAGCCAAGAGACCCAGTACTTC. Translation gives CASSQDLGGSQETQYF.

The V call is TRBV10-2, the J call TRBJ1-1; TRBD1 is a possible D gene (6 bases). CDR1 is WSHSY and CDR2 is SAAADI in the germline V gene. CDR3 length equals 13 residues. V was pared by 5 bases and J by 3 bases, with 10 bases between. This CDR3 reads CASSWDTDTEAFF. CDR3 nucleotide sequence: TGCGCCAGCAGTTGGGACACCGACACTGAAGCTTTCTTT.

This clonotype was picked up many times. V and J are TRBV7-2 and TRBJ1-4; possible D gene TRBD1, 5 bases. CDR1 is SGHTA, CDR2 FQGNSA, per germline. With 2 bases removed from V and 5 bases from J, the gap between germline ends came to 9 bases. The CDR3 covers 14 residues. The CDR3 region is CASSLTAGNEKLFF. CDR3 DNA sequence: TGTGCCAGCAGCTTAACGGCAGGGAATGAAAAACTGTTTTTT.

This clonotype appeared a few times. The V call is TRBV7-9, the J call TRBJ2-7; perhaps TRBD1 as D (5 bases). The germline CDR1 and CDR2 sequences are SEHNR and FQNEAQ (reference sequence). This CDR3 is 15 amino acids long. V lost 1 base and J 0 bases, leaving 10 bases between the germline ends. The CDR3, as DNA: TGTGCCAGCAGCTTAGTGTCGGACAACTCCTACGAGCAGTACTTC. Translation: CASSLVSDNSYEQYF. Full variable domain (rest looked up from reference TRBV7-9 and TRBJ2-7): DTGVSQNPRHKITKRGQNVTFRCDPISEHNRLYWYRQTLGQGPEFLTYFQNEAQLEKSRLLSDRFSAERPKGSFSTLEIQRTEQGDSAMYLCASSLVSDNSYEQYFGPGTRLTVT.

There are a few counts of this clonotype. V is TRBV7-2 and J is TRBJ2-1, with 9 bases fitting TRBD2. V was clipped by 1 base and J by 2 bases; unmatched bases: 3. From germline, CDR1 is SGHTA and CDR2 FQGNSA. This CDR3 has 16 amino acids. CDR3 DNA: TGTGCCAGCAGCTTAGACGCTAGCGGGGCCTACAATGAGCAGTTCTTC. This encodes CASSLDASGAYNEQFF.

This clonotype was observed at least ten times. CDR3 bases: TGTGCCAGCAGTTTTGGTGTCGGAAAAGGGGACGAGCAGTACTTC. It is translated as CASSFGVGKGDEQYF. V usage is TRBV12-3 or TRBV12-4 and J usage is TRBJ2-7; D perhaps matches TRBD1 (5 bases). Trimming pared 3 bases from V and 5 bases from J, leaving 17 bases between. The CDR3 runs to 15 residues.

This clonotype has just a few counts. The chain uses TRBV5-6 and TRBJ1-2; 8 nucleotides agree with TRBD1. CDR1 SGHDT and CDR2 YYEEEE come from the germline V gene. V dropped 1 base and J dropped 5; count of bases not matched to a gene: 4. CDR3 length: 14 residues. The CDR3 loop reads CASSLPGQDYGYTF. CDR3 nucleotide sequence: TGTGCCAGCAGCTTGCCGGGACAGGATTATGGCTACACCTTC. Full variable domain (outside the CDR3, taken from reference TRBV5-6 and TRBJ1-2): DAGVTQSPTHLIKTRGQQVTLRCSPKSGHDTVSWYQQALGQGPQFIFQYYEEEERQRGNFPDRFSGHQFPNYSSELNVNALLLGDSALYLCASSLPGQDYGYTFGSGTRLTVV.

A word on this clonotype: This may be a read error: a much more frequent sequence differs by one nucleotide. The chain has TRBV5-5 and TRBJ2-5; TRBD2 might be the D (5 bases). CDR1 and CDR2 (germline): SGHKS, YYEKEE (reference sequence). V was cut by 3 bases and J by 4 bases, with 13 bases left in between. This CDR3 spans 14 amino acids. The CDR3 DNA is TGTGCCAGCAGCTGGCTCGGGATACGAGAGACCCAGTACTTC. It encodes CASSWLGIRETQYF.

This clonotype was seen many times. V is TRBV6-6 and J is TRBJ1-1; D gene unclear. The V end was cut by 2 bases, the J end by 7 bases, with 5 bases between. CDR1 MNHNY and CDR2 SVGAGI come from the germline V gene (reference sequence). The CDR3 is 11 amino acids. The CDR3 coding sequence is TGTGCCAGCAGTTACAAGGATGAAGCTTTCTTT. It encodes CASSYKDEAFF.

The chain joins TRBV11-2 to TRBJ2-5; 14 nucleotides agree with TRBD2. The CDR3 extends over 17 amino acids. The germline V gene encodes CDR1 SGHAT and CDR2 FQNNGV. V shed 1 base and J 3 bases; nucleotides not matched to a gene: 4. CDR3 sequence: CASSLGRGLAGEETQYF. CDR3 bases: TGTGCCAGCAGCTTAGGCCGGGGACTAGCGGGGGAAGAGACCCAGTACTTC.

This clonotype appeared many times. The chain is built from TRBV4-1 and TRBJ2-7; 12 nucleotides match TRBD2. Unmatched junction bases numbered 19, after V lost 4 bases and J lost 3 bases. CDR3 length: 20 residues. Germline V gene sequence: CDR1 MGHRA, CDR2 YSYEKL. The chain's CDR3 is CASSLYLTSGGYGPIYEQYF. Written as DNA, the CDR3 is TGCGCCAGCAGCCTTTACTTGACTAGCGGGGGCTATGGCCCTATCTACGAGCAGTACTTC.

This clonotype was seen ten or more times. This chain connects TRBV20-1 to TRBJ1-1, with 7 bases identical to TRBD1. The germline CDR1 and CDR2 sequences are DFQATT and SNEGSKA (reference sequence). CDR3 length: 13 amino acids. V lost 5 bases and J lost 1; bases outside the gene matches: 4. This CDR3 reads CSAAGTANTEAFF. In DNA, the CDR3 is TGCAGTGCTGCCGGGACAGCGAACACTGAAGCTTTCTTT.

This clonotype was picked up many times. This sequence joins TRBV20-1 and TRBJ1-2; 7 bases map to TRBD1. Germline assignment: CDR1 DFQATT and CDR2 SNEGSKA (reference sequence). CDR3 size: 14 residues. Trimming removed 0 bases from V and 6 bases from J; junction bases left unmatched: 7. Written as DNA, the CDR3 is TGCAGTGCTAGAGAAGGGGGCGCGCAGGATGGCTACACCTTC. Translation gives CSAREGGAQDGYTF.

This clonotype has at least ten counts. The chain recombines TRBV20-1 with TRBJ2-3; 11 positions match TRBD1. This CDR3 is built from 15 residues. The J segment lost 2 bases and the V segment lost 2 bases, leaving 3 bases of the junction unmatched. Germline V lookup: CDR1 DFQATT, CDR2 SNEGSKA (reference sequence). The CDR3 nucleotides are TGCAGTGCTAGATTGGGACAGGGGGACACAGATACGCAGTATTTT. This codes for CSARLGQGDTDTQYF.

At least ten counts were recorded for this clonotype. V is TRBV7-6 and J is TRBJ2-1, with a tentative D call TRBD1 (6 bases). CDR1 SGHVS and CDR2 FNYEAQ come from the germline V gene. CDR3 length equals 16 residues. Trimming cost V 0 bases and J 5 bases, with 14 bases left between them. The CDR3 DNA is TGTGCCAGCAGCTTAGCGTCGCGGACAGACAACAATGAGCAGTTCTTC. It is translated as CASSLASRTDNNEQFF.

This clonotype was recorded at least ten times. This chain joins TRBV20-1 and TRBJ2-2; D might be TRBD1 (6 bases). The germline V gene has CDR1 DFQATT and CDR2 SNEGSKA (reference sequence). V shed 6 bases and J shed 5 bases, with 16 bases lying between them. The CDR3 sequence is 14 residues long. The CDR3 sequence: CSAQVRQGTGELFF. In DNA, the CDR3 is TGCAGTGCACAAGTCCGGCAGGGGACCGGGGAGCTGTTTTTT.

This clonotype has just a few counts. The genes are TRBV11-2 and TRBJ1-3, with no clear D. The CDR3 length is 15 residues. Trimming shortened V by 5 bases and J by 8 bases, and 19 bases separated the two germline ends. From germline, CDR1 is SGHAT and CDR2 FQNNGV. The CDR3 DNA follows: TGTGCCAGCAGCCCGGTATTTAGGGCGGACGACACCATATATTTT. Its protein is CASSPVFRADDTIYF.